The 32 T cell receptor beta chains presented below share a single source sample, sequenced in a study of OX40 agonist ivuxolimab in advanced cancers. The library was built by means of the immunoSEQ multiplex PCR assay. Not all clones reach the TCRdb copy of this immuneACCESS table, which keeps in-frame sequences only. Checked studies attribute under half of the gap to unresolved V genes and leave the rest unexplained. In this sample the table shows approximately 25,000 clones, 77% of which occur a single time. The ten largest clones capture roughly a sixth of the sample. The sample was CD4+ or CD8+ T cells sorted from blood, taken in a trial of the OX40 agonist ivuxolimab. The receptors here all came from an adult with an advanced solid tumor such as melanoma, head and neck, liver or kidney cancer.

The CDR3 spells CASSLAPSEAFF. In nucleotides, the CDR3 is TGTGCCAGCAGTTTAGCCCCCTCGGAAGCTTTCTTT. The rearrangement uses TRBV28 and TRBJ1-1; D remains unclear. Deletions cut 2 bases from V and 8 bases from J, with 9 bases between. The CDR3 runs 12 residues. Germline values: CDR1 MDHEN, CDR2 SYDVKM.

The chain joins TRBV10-3 to TRBJ1-3; D is unresolved. Germline CDR1 is ENHRY and CDR2 is SYGVKD. CDR3 size: 15 residues. V was clipped by 5 bases and J by 4 bases, with 15 bases between them. The CDR3 sequence is CAISSPWPAGNTIYF. The CDR3, as DNA: TGTGCCATCAGTAGCCCTTGGCCTGCCGGAAACACCATATATTTT.

This clone has only one observation. This chain connects TRBV30 to TRBJ2-5; 9 nucleotides match TRBD1. Losses at the gene ends were 2 bases for V and 7 bases for J; bases not matched to a gene: 2. Germline CDR1 GTSNPN, CDR2 SVGIG (reference sequence). CDR3 size: 12 residues. The CDR3 sequence is CAWSLGQGTQYF. As DNA, the CDR3 is TGTGCCTGGAGTTTGGGACAGGGGACCCAGTACTTC.

For the CDR3, the DNA is TGTGCCAGCAGCGTAGGTTGGGAACAGTTTTCTTTTGGGTCCTACGAGCAGTACTTC. Protein: CASSVGWEQFSFGSYEQYF. This chain joins TRBV9 and TRBJ2-7; no firm D call. Germline CDR1 reads SGDLS; CDR2 reads YYNGEE. Deletions cut 0 bases from V and 1 base from J, with 23 bases between. The CDR3 has 19 residues. Complete variable domain (other parts from reference TRBV9 and TRBJ2-7): DSGVTQTPKHLITATGQRVTLRCSPRSGDLSVYWYQQSLDQGLQFLIQYYNGEERAKGNILERFSAQQFPDLHSELNLSSLELGDSALYFCASSVGWEQFSFGSYEQYFGPGTRLTVT.

A few counts support this clone. This chain links TRBV4-1 with TRBJ2-1; the D is unclear. Germline values: CDR1 MGHRA, CDR2 YSYEKL. This CDR3 contains 13 residues. Trimming shortened V by 0 bases and J by 14 bases, and 14 bases separated the two germline ends. The DNA of the CDR3 is TGCGCCAGCAGCCAAGATTTCATAGGCGTAAAGTTCTTC. It specifies CASSQDFIGVKFF.

The chain couples TRBV6-5 to TRBJ1-5; D gene unclear. Trimming cost V 2 bases and J 3 bases, with 8 bases left between them. The germline CDR1 and CDR2 sequences are MNHEY and SVGAGI. The CDR3 covers 14 residues. Written as DNA, the CDR3 is TGTGCCAGCAGTTACGCGGAATTCAATCAGCCCCAGCATTTT. It encodes CASSYAEFNQPQHF.

The chain uses TRBV11-1 and TRBJ2-7, with TRBD1 as a possible D gene (6 bases). Germline CDR1 and CDR2: SGHAT and FQDESV (reference sequence). Trimming pared 4 bases from V and 3 bases from J, leaving 7 bases between. The CDR3 runs 12 residues. CDR3: CASSSQGYEQYF. The CDR3 DNA reads as TGTGCCAGCAGCTCACAGGGCTACGAGCAGTACTTC.

The chain couples TRBV5-1 to TRBJ2-7; D is uncertain. The CDR3 totals 14 residues. Germline CDR1 and CDR2: SGHRS and YFSETQ. Trimming shortened V by 4 bases and J by 3 bases, and 14 bases separated the two germline ends. The CDR3 coding sequence is TGCGCCAGCAGCAGTAGGGCGACCGTCTACGAGCAGTACTTC. Amino acid sequence: CASSSRATVYEQYF.

The V gene is TRBV11-2, the J gene TRBJ1-4, with D possibly matching TRBD1 (5 bases). V gave up 3 bases and J gave up 2 bases, with 19 bases separating them. The CDR3 has 18 residues. The germline gives CDR1 SGHAT, CDR2 FQNNGV. CDR3 coding DNA: TGTGCCAGCAGCTTCAACATACCAGCTGGGGCGACTAATGAAAAACTGTTTTTT. This encodes CASSFNIPAGATNEKLFF.

As concerns this clone: Other DNA sequences within the sample encode an identical CDR3. The chain employs TRBV7-2 and TRBJ1-5; D gene ambiguous. CDR3 length: 13 amino acids. The V gene lost 5 bases and the J gene lost 3 bases, with 8 bases spanning the gap. From germline, CDR1 is SGHTA and CDR2 FQGNSA. The CDR3 nucleotides are TGTGCCAGCAGCCTCTACTACAATCAGCCCCAGCATTTT. It specifies CASSLYYNQPQHF.

V is TRBV19 and J is TRBJ2-2; possible D gene TRBD1, 7 bases. V was cut by 7 bases and J by 4 bases, with 13 bases left in between. This CDR3 is 14 amino acids long. CDR1 is LNHDA and CDR2 is SQIVND in the germline V gene (reference sequence). This chain's CDR3 is CASKEGASTGELFF. The CDR3, as DNA: TGTGCCAGTAAGGAGGGGGCGTCCACCGGGGAGCTGTTTTTT.

This rearrangement joins TRBV27 to TRBJ1-2; tentatively, D is TRBD1 (6 bases). This CDR3 has 14 amino acids. The germline gives CDR1 MNHEY, CDR2 SMNVEV (reference sequence). V lost 5 bases, J lost 3 bases, and 13 bases lay in between. The CDR3 coding sequence is TGTGCCAGCAGTCAATCAACAGGGTACTATGGCTACACCTTC. It specifies CASSQSTGYYGYTF.

The CDR3 region is CASSSVTGGYGYTF. CDR3 in DNA: TGTGCCAGCAGCTCCGTGACAGGGGGCTATGGCTACACCTTC. This chain links TRBV28 with TRBJ1-2; 9 bases line up with TRBD1. Germline CDR1 is MDHEN and CDR2 is SYDVKM. This CDR3 has 14 amino acids. The ends lost 6 bases at V and 4 bases at J; junction bases unmatched: 6.

The genes are TRBV6-5 and TRBJ2-2, with D perhaps TRBD1 or TRBD2 (5 bases each). The V end was cut by 7 bases, the J end by 3 bases, with 15 bases between. CDR1 and CDR2 (germline): MNHEY, SVGAGI. The CDR3 runs 15 residues. DNA for the CDR3: TGTGCCAGCACCCCTGGGACGGCGGACACCGGGGAGCTGTTTTTT. It codes for CASTPGTADTGELFF.

This clone was found once. The J gene is TRBJ1-6, the V gene TRBV6-6; 7 bases are shared with TRBD1. This CDR3 has 15 amino acids. J lost 6 bases, V lost 3 bases, and 5 bases had no gene match. Germline loops: CDR1 MNHNY, CDR2 SVGAGI (reference sequence). In DNA, the CDR3 is TGTGCCAGCAGTTATTACCGGGACAGTAATTCACCCCTCCACTTT. Amino acid sequence: CASSYYRDSNSPLHF.

The gene calls are TRBV7-9 and TRBJ2-7; D possibly corresponds to TRBD1 (6 bases). Trimming cost V 9 bases and J 1 base, with 19 bases left between them. Germline V lookup: CDR1 SEHNR, CDR2 FQNEAQ (reference sequence). This CDR3 has 15 residues. CDR3 amino acids: CASSSHRDISYEQYF. The CDR3 region has the DNA TGTGCCAGTTCCTCACACCGGGACATATCCTACGAGCAGTACTTC. The entire variable domain, with the rest obtained from reference TRBV7-9 and TRBJ2-7, is as follows: DTGVSQNPRHKITKRGQNVTFRCDPISEHNRLYWYRQTLGQGPEFLTYFQNEAQLEKSRLLSDRFSAERPKGSFSTLEIQRTEQGDSAMYLCASSSHRDISYEQYFGPGTRLTVT.

The rearrangement links TRBV28 to TRBJ1-5, with 12 bases identical to TRBD1. Germline trimming cut 2 bases from V and 1 base from J; bases unmatched to any gene: 0. Germline V CDR1 and CDR2: MDHEN, SYDVKM. CDR3 length: 16 amino acids. The CDR3 coding sequence is TGTGCCAGCAGTTTAGGGACAGGGGGCAGCAATCAGCCCCAGCATTTT. Protein sequence: CASSLGTGGSNQPQHF. Drawing the rest from reference TRBV28 and TRBJ1-5, the complete variable domain is DVKVTQSSRYLVKRTGEKVFLECVQDMDHENMFWYRQDPGLGLRLIYFSYDVKMKEKGDIPEGYSVSREKKERFSLILESASTNQTSMYLCASSLGTGGSNQPQHFGDGTRLSIL.

V gene TRBV6-5 combines with J gene TRBJ2-2; TRBD1 aligns across 7 bases. This CDR3 is 14 amino acids long. V trimming: 6 bases; J trimming: 5 bases; junction bases outside the gene matches: 6. Germline-derived CDR1 and CDR2 are MNHEY and SVGAGI. CDR3 region: CASSDRAVTGELFF. The CDR3 region has the DNA TGTGCCAGCAGCGACAGGGCGGTAACCGGGGAGCTGTTTTTT.

This rearrangement joins TRBV28 to TRBJ2-7, with a possible D match to TRBD2 (7 bases). The V gene lost 6 bases and the J gene lost 3 bases, with 21 bases spanning the gap. This CDR3 is 16 amino acids long. Germline lookup yields CDR1 MDHEN and CDR2 SYDVKM. The CDR3 region is CASRLGASGTYYEQYF. The DNA for the CDR3 is TGTGCCAGCAGACTGGGGGCTAGCGGAACGTACTACGAGCAGTACTTC.

The chain combines TRBV5-8 with TRBJ2-7, with 10 bases that match TRBD2. CDR3 length: 15 residues. The junction had 5 bases not matched to a gene; V was cut back by 2 bases and J by 3 bases. Germline V gene lookup returns CDR1 SGHTS and CDR2 YDEGEE. The CDR3 reads CASSFGASGGYEQYF. The CDR3 DNA is TGTGCCAGCAGCTTTGGGGCTAGCGGGGGCTACGAGCAGTACTTC.

The J gene is TRBJ1-5, the V gene TRBV7-2; no reliable D call. This CDR3 contains 13 residues. CDR1 and CDR2 (germline): SGHTA, FQGNSA. The V end lost 5 bases, the J end lost 8 bases, and 13 bases lay between the germline ends. The DNA for the CDR3 is TGTGCCAGCAGCCCAGCTAGGTTTGAGCCCCAGCATTTT. Protein product: CASSPARFEPQHF.

This chain uses TRBV6-5 with TRBJ1-2; 7 nucleotides match TRBD1. CDR3 length: 13 amino acids. Germline V gives CDR1 MNHEY, CDR2 SVGAGI. Germline trimming cut 5 bases from V and 4 bases from J; bases unmatched to any gene: 4. CDR3 bases: TGTGCCAGCAGTGACAGGGCTTCCTATGGCTACACCTTC. Amino acid sequence: CASSDRASYGYTF.

The chain recombines TRBV5-6 with TRBJ2-7, with 10 nucleotides matching TRBD2. The CDR3 runs to 19 residues. Germline V gene lookup returns CDR1 SGHDT and CDR2 YYEEEE. The V and J ends lost 2 bases and 1 base, in that order; junction bases with no gene match: 15. In DNA form, the CDR3 reads TGTGCCAGCAGCTTAATCACCGGGACTAGCGCGCCTCGGTCCTACGAGCAGTACTTC. The encoded protein is CASSLITGTSAPRSYEQYF.

The gene calls are TRBV19 and TRBJ1-2; D call uncertain. Trimming removed 1 base at V and 5 bases at J, with 8 bases between. CDR1 and CDR2 (germline): LNHDA, SQIVND (reference sequence). The CDR3 runs 13 residues. The CDR3 region has the DNA TGTGCCAGTAGTATAGGGACCGAGTATGGCTACACCTTC. Its protein product is CASSIGTEYGYTF.

The chain couples TRBV2 to TRBJ2-1, with 15 bases fitting TRBD2. This CDR3 comprises 14 residues. CDR1 is SNHLY, CDR2 FYNNEI, per germline. Losses at the gene ends were 2 bases for V and 15 bases for J; bases not matched to a gene: 5. CDR3 coding DNA: TGTGCCAGCAGTGAAAGGACTAGCGGGGGGGCCCTGTTCTTC. It is translated as CASSERTSGGALFF.

The CDR3 bases are TGCAGCACCAAGGGACAGGGAGGAGAGACCCAGTACTTC. Its protein is CSTKGQGGETQYF. This sequence joins TRBV29-1 and TRBJ2-5, with 9 bases aligning to TRBD1. The germline gives CDR1 SQVTM, CDR2 ANQGSEA. The J segment lost 4 bases and the V segment lost 8 bases, leaving 8 bases of the junction unmatched. CDR3 length: 13 residues.

This clone was observed a handful of times. The chain joins TRBV19 to TRBJ2-7; TRBD2 matches at 7 bases. The CDR3 runs 18 residues. Trimming cost V 2 bases and J 5 bases; bases outside gene matches: 18. Germline loops: CDR1 LNHDA, CDR2 SQIVND (reference sequence). The CDR3 coding sequence is TGTGCCAGTAGTATAACGTCAGGTGGCGCGGGAGCTGCAAACGAGCAGTACTTC. This codes for CASSITSGGAGAANEQYF.

The chain links TRBV5-6 to TRBJ2-5; tentative D call: TRBD1 (5 bases). This CDR3 has 13 residues. The germline V gene encodes CDR1 SGHDT and CDR2 YYEEEE. With 0 bases removed from V and 8 bases from J, the gap between germline ends came to 11 bases. The chain's CDR3 is CASSLGETGTQYF. The CDR3 DNA is TGTGCCAGCAGCTTGGGGGAAACAGGAACCCAGTACTTC.

V and J are TRBV29-1 and TRBJ2-7, with D possibly TRBD1 on 5 matching bases. There are 12 residues in the CDR3. V was pared by 5 bases and J by 1 base, with 9 bases between. CDR1 is SQVTM, CDR2 ANQGSEA, per germline. In DNA, the CDR3 is TGCAGCGTTCGTCCAGGGTCCTACGAGCAGTACTTC. Its translation is CSVRPGSYEQYF.

The chain is built from TRBV7-2 and TRBJ1-6; D gene uncertain. CDR1 is SGHTA, CDR2 FQGNSA, per germline. V was cut by 5 bases and J by 5 bases, with 13 bases left in between. The CDR3 consists of 15 residues. CDR3 nucleotide sequence: TGTGCCAGCAGCCCCAGCTTGTCAAATAATTCACCCCTCCACTTT. Its protein is CASSPSLSNNSPLHF.

The chain is built from TRBV5-6 and TRBJ2-7; perhaps D is TRBD1 or TRBD2 (5 bases each). Trimming pared 4 bases from V and 3 bases from J, leaving 14 bases between. The germline CDR1 and CDR2 sequences are SGHDT and YYEEEE. This CDR3 spans 14 amino acids. The CDR3 nucleotides read TGTGCCAGCAGCCGGGGCGTGTGGGGCTACGAGCAGTACTTC. Encoded protein: CASSRGVWGYEQYF.

V usage is TRBV28 and J usage is TRBJ2-7; D perhaps matches TRBD1 (6 bases). The germline V gene has CDR1 MDHEN and CDR2 SYDVKM. V was trimmed by 5 bases and J by 1 base, leaving 12 bases between them. CDR3 length equals 14 residues. CDR3 loop: CASSAQGRSYEQYF. CDR3 coding DNA: TGTGCCAGCAGTGCACAGGGAAGGTCCTACGAGCAGTACTTC.